This T cell receptor beta chain came from a study of a mutant IDH1 vaccine in newly diagnosed glioma. Study-wide context: First vaccine doses came 4-6 weeks after radiotherapy alone, or with temozolomide cycles. V12 came at week 35, V13 at week 47.

This clone was found once. The antigen is not known. The germline CDR1 and CDR2 sequences are MNHEY and SVGAGI. The CDR3 loop spans 13 amino acids. The germline V and J ends were trimmed by 4 bases and 6 bases, with 12 bases remaining between them. Time point defined: week 35, safety follow-up. Each vaccine dose was 300 ug of mutant IDH1 20-mer peptide, with topical imiquimod. Sequencing used immunoSEQ multiplex PCR; TCRdb keeps in-frame clones, though not all of them. The table has 50,000 to 70,000 clones, 74% seen once. The receptor was isolated from a man in his fifties or sixties with glioma. This rearrangement joins TRBV6-5 to TRBJ1-1; D is ambiguous. Material: PBMCs, obtained from a glioma patient whose treatment included an IDH1 peptide vaccine. The CDR3 loop is CASSWRPDAEAFF. The DNA for the CDR3 is TGTGCCAGCAGTTGGAGGCCCGACGCTGAAGCTTTCTTT.